This entry lists 4 T cell receptor beta chains sequenced from one sample in a study of T cell repertoires in cytomegalovirus infection. TCRdb processed the reads anew with MiXCR; each CDR3 protein has one entry. This table holds some 390,000 distinct CDR3 sequences, 18% found once. What was sequenced was PBMCs. The source is a human donor in good health (CMV status not recorded). Some clones in this sample may be carry-over from other donors' samples.

V and J are TRBV19 and TRBJ1-6, with 9 bases matching TRBD1. Trimming cost V 9 bases and J 1 base; bases outside gene matches: 1. Per germline, CDR1 LNHDA and CDR2 SQIVND (reference sequence). CDR3 length: 14 residues. CDR3: CASGTGSYNSPLHF. The CDR3 DNA reads as TGTGCCAGCGGGACAGGGTCCTATAATTCACCCCTCCACTTT.

This clonotype was observed many times. This chain connects TRBV7-9 to TRBJ1-2; no clear D. The V end was cut by 5 bases, the J end by 4 bases, with 8 bases between. From germline, CDR1 is SEHNR and CDR2 FQNEAQ (reference sequence). The CDR3 covers 12 residues. The CDR3 reads CASSPMGYGYTF. CDR3 sequence (DNA): TGTGCCAGCAGCCCCATGGGCTATGGCTACACCTTC. The variable domain in full, completed from reference TRBV7-9 and TRBJ1-2, reads DTGVSQNPRHKITKRGQNVTFRCDPISEHNRLYWYRQTLGQGPEFLTYFQNEAQLEKSRLLSDRFSAERPKGSFSTLEIQRTEQGDSAMYLCASSPMGYGYTFGSGTRLTVV.

This clonotype was seen a handful of times. The chain recombines TRBV18 with TRBJ1-1; no reliable D call. The CDR3 consists of 13 residues. Germline CDR1 KGHSH, CDR2 LQKENI. V lost 4 bases and J 5 bases, leaving 11 bases between the germline ends. CDR3 DNA sequence: TGTGCCAGCTCACGCCTCAGCGGGACTGAAGCTTTCTTT. Its translation is CASSRLSGTEAFF.

This clonotype was seen a few times. The gene calls are TRBV19 and TRBJ1-5; D gene unclear. V lost 0 bases and J lost 5, with 11 bases in between. CDR1 LNHDA and CDR2 SQIVND come from the germline V gene (reference sequence). The CDR3 covers 15 residues. The CDR3 reads CASSIDLWRDQPQHF. CDR3 nucleotides: TGTGCCAGTAGTATAGATCTATGGCGAGATCAGCCCCAGCATTTT.